Shown below are 10 T cell receptor gamma chains from a single sample sequenced in a study of γδ T cells in repeated Plasmodium falciparum infection. TCRdb fed the multiplex PCR reads to CATT. The table shows approximately 26,000 gamma-chain clones, with around 2.9% occurring only once. Flow sorting of PBMC yielded separate Vgamma9/Vdelta2+ and Vdelta2-negative gammadelta T cell populations for bulk repertoire analysis. Input material: gamma-delta T cells from blood. These receptors originate from a pool of human donors (malaria-infected and uninfected, not separated).

This clone was counted at least ten times. A clone one base away is much larger, so this may be a read error. A V gene of TRGV8 was called, but no J gene was assigned. The CDR3 runs to 12 residues. Looked up from germline, CDR1 is VENAVY and CDR2 is YDSYNSRV. CDR3 DNA: TGTGCCACCTGGGGGTCCAATTATAAGAAGCTCTTT. Translated, it gives CATWGSNYKKLF.

This clone ranks as medium-sized (0.01 to 0.1%). The V call is TRGV4, the J call TRGJ1 or TRGJ2. The CDR3 is made up of 13 amino acids. J lost 2 bases, V lost 1 base, and 2 bases had no gene match. Per germline, CDR1 EGSTGY and CDR2 YDSYTSSV. The CDR3, as DNA: TGTGCCACCTGGGATGGATATTATTATAAGAAACTCTTT. This translates into CATWDGYYYKKLF.

This clone was seen repeatedly, ten times or more. Only one base separates this from a far larger clonotype, so it likely reflects a read error. The same CDR3 arises from other DNA sequences in this sample as well. This chain uses TRGV9 with TRGJP. Germline V CDR1 and CDR2: GITISATS, ISYDGTV (reference sequence). The CDR3 extends over 16 amino acids. The CDR3 nucleotides read TGTGCCCTGTGGGAGGTGCGGGTGATGGGCAAAAAAATCAAGGTATTT. Translation gives CALWEVRVMGKKIKVF.

Many counts were recorded for this clone. The protein recorded in TCRdb matches a much larger clone and deviates from this DNA's translation at residue 3, suggesting a read error; the protein here is obtained by translating the DNA. The CDR3 spells CASWEVQDYYKKLF. As DNA, the CDR3 is TGTGCCTCGTGGGAGGTGCAGGATTATTATAAGAAACTCTTT. This chain connects TRGV9 to TRGJ1 or TRGJ2. This CDR3 is built from 14 residues. Germline values: CDR1 GITISATS, CDR2 ISYDGTV (reference sequence).

Concerning this clone: TCRdb's protein, taken from a much larger clone, differs from this DNA's translation at residue 4, likely owing to a read error; the protein displayed comes from the DNA. At the DNA level, this CDR3 is encoded by other sequences in the same sample as well. This chain links TRGV9 with TRGJ1 or TRGJ2. TCRdb lists no J gene, so it was determined here by aligning the DNA to germline. CDR3 size: 11 residues. The V gene's germline CDR1 is GITISATS and CDR2 ISYDGTV (reference sequence). CDR3 coding DNA: TGTGCCTTGAGGGAGTTTTTAAAGAAACTCTTT. This translates into CALREFLKKLF.

In its sample, this clone was seen many times. A far larger clone is off by one base, so a read error is likely. This sequence joins TRGV4 and TRGJ1 or TRGJ2. Germline lookup yields CDR1 EGSTGY and CDR2 YDSYTSSV. The CDR3 totals 12 residues. The CDR3 DNA reads TGTGCCTCCTGGGATGTAGGTTATAAGAAACTCTTT. It yields the protein CASWDVGYKKLF.

In this sample, this clone turned up a few times. TCRdb's protein for this DNA is that of a much larger clone and differs from the translation at residue 11, likely a read error; the protein shown is the DNA translation. The V segment is TRGV9, and no J call was made. CDR3 length: 13 residues. Germline V gives CDR1 GITISATS, CDR2 ISYDGTV (reference sequence). CDR3 nucleotide sequence: TGTGCCTTGTGGGAGGTGCCTTGCTATAAGGAACTCTTT. This codes for CALWEVPCYKELF.

This clone was seen at least ten times. This chain links TRGV9 with TRGJ1 or TRGJ2. Per germline, CDR1 GITISATS and CDR2 ISYDGTV (reference sequence). The trim removed 5 bases at V and 2 bases at J, leaving 9 bases unmatched. This CDR3 contains 14 residues. CDR3 coding DNA: TGTGCCTTGTGGGGGTGCTCTGATTATTATAAGAAACTCTTT. The encoded protein is CALWGCSDYYKKLF.

This clone was found a few times. A far larger clone is off by one base, so a read error is likely. Within the sample, other DNA sequences also encode this same CDR3. The chain has TRGV9 and TRGJ1 or TRGJ2. Assignment of the J gene here rests on matching the DNA to germline, because TCRdb gives none. Germline V gene data show CDR1 as GITISATS and CDR2 as ISYDGTV (reference sequence). The CDR3 is made up of 14 amino acids. CDR3 loop: CALWEGRNYYKKLF. DNA of the CDR3: TGTGCCCTGTGGGAGGGCCGAAATTATTATAAGAAACTCTTT.

This clone was detected a few times. The protein recorded in TCRdb matches a much larger clone and deviates from this DNA's translation at residue 11, suggesting a read error; the protein here is obtained by translating the DNA. This rearrangement joins TRGV5 to TRGJ1 or TRGJ2. Matching the DNA to germline supplied the J gene, which TCRdb does not give. Germline values: CDR1 VINAFY, CDR2 YDVSNSKD. J gave up 12 bases and V 0 bases, and 14 bases lay outside the gene matches. The CDR3 has 14 amino acids. CDR3 DNA sequence: TGTGCCACCTGGGACAGGCGAGTGGCCAGAAGGAAACTCTTT. The encoded protein is CATWDRRVARRKLF.